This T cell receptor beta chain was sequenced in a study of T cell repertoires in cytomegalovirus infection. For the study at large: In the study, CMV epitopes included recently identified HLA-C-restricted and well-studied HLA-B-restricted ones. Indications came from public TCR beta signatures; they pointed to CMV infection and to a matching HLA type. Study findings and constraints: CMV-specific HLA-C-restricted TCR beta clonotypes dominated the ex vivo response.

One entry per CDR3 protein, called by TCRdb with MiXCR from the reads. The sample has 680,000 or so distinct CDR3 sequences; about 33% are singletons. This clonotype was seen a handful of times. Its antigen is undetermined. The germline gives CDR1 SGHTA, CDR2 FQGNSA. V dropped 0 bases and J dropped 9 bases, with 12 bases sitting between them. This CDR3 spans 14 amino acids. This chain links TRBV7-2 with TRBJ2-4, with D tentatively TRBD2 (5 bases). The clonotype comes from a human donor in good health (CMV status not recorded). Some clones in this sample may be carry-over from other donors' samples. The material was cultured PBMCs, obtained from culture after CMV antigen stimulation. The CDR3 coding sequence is TGTGCCAGCAGCTTAGCCCAACTAGGTGGCATTCAGTACTTC. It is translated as CASSLAQLGGIQYF.